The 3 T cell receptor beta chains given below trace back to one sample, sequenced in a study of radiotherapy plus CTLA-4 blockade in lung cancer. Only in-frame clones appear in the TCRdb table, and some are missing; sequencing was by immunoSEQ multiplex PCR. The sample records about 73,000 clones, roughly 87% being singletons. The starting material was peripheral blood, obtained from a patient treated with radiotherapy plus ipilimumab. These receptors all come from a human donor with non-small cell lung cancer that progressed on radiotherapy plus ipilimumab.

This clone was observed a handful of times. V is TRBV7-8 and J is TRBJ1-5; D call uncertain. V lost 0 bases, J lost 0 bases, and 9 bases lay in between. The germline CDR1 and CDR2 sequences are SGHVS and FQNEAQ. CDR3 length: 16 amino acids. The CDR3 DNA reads TGTGCCAGCAGCTTAGCTGCAGCCTATAGCAATCAGCCCCAGCATTTT. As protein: CASSLAAAYSNQPQHF.

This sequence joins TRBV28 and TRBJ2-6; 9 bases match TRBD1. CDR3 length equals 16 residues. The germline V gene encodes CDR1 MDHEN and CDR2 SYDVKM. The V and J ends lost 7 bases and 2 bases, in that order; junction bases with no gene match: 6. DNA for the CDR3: TGTGCCAGCACTGGGACAGGGACCCCTGGGGCCAACGTCCTGACTTTC. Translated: CASTGTGTPGANVLTF.

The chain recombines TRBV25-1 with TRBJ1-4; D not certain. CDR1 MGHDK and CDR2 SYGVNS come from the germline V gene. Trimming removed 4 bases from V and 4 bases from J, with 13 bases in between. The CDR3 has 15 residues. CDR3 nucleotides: TGTGCCAGCAGTGCTCCGGGCCTTATTAATGAAAAACTGTTTTTT. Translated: CASSAPGLINEKLFF.